These 23 T cell receptor beta chains originate from one sample sequenced in a study of tumor-infiltrating lymphocytes in localized non-small cell lung cancer. TCRdb's copy holds only in-frame clones and misses some; the assay was immunoSEQ multiplex PCR. The sample holds some 10,000 clones, roughly 60% seen once. The sequencing sample was made of lung tumor tissue. Receptors originate from a human donor with non-small cell lung cancer.

The rearrangement links TRBV6-6 to TRBJ1-2, with D perhaps matching TRBD1 (6 bases). Deletions cut 2 bases from V and 8 bases from J, with 9 bases between. The CDR3 has 12 residues. CDR1 is MNHNY and CDR2 is SVGAGI in the germline V gene (reference sequence). This chain's CDR3 is CASSYVQGGYTF. CDR3 DNA: TGTGCCAGCAGTTACGTACAGGGAGGCTACACCTTC.

The chain has TRBV11-2 and TRBJ1-1; a possible D gene is TRBD1 (6 bases). V lost 7 bases and J 1 base, leaving 13 bases between the germline ends. Germline CDR1 is SGHAT and CDR2 is FQNNGV. The CDR3 covers 14 residues. As DNA, the CDR3 is TGTGCCAGCACCCCGTGGGGGGCGAACACTGAAGCTTTCTTT. Translation gives CASTPWGANTEAFF.

The chain employs TRBV4-3 and TRBJ2-4; 8 positions agree with TRBD1. Losses at the gene ends were 1 base for V and 8 bases for J; bases not matched to a gene: 4. Germline V gives CDR1 LGHNA, CDR2 YSLEER. The CDR3 loop spans 14 amino acids. The CDR3 is CASSQGTGRHIQYF. The CDR3 DNA is TGCGCCAGCAGCCAAGGGACAGGGCGACACATTCAGTACTTC.

This clone was picked up one time. The chain joins TRBV5-1 to TRBJ2-5; D ambiguous. CDR1 SGHRS and CDR2 YFSETQ come from the germline V gene. V was clipped by 2 bases and J by 4 bases, with 12 bases between them. The CDR3 contains 14 residues. In DNA, the CDR3 is TGCGCCAGCAGCTTCACAGAAGCTTCAGAGACCCAGTACTTC. The encoded protein is CASSFTEASETQYF.

This clone is labeled as medium-sized. The J gene is TRBJ1-1, the V gene TRBV11-2, with a possible D match to TRBD1 (6 bases). Germline CDR1 is SGHAT and CDR2 is FQNNGV. CDR3 length: 14 amino acids. Between the trimmed V and J ends, which lost 5 bases and 1 base, there was a span of 11 bases. The CDR3 region has the DNA TGTGCCAGCAGCCTAGGACAGAGGAACACTGAAGCTTTCTTT. Its protein is CASSLGQRNTEAFF.

This chain links TRBV5-6 with TRBJ2-7; 9 bases fit TRBD1. V trimming: 3 bases; J trimming: 2 bases; junction bases outside the gene matches: 9. Germline V CDR1 and CDR2: SGHDT, YYEEEE. CDR3 length equals 16 residues. CDR3 region: CASSYAGTGNTYEQYF. The CDR3 DNA follows: TGTGCCAGCAGCTACGCCGGGACAGGGAACACCTACGAGCAGTACTTC.

In regard to this clone: A read error may produce the germline difference seen at one junction end. The J gene is TRBJ2-2, the V gene TRBV6-1, with D maybe TRBD2 (5 bases). The CDR3 is 16 amino acids. Germline loops: CDR1 MNHNS, CDR2 SASEGT. CDR3 sequence (DNA): TGTGCCAGCAGTGAAAGATGGGTCGGGAACACCGGGGAGTTGTTTTTT. Translating gives CASSERWVGNTGELFF.

The chain recombines TRBV4-3 with TRBJ1-5; D remains ambiguous. V lost 5 bases and J 3 bases, leaving 8 bases between the germline ends. The CDR3 has 13 amino acids. Germline V gene sequence: CDR1 LGHNA, CDR2 YSLEER. The CDR3 spells CASSYEFNQPQHF. As DNA, the CDR3 is TGCGCCAGCAGCTACGAGTTCAATCAGCCCCAGCATTTT.

By sample fraction, this clone is medium-sized (0.01 to 0.1%). The chain uses TRBV18 and TRBJ1-6, with D tentatively TRBD1 (6 bases). Trimming stripped 3 bases from V and 9 bases from J, with 18 bases between. CDR3 length equals 16 residues. CDR1 and CDR2 from the germline V gene are KGHSH and LQKENI. The CDR3 bases are TGTGCCAGCTCACCGGTCGAAGGGGGATATGGTTCACCCCTCCACTTT. This sequence encodes CASSPVEGGYGSPLHF.

The chain has TRBV30 and TRBJ2-7; 7 bases align to TRBD1. The J segment lost 0 bases and the V segment lost 0 bases, leaving 5 bases of the junction unmatched. This CDR3 region has 15 residues. Germline CDR1 GTSNPN, CDR2 SVGIG (reference sequence). CDR3 in amino acids: CAWSVQGPTSYEQYF. The CDR3 DNA sequence: TGTGCCTGGAGTGTACAGGGGCCTACCTCCTACGAGCAGTACTTC. Full variable domain (remainder filled in from reference TRBV30 and TRBJ2-7): SQTIHQWPATLVQPVGSPLSLECTVEGTSNPNLYWYRQAAGRGLQLLFYSVGIGQISSEVPQNLSASRPQDRQFILSSKKLLLSDSGFYLCAWSVQGPTSYEQYFGPGTRLTVT.

This clone is termed medium-sized. The CDR3 loop reads CASSLQGTTGYTF. For the CDR3, the DNA is TGTGCCAGCAGCCTACAGGGCACCACGGGCTACACCTTC. The chain employs TRBV7-2 and TRBJ1-2; D perhaps matches TRBD1 (6 bases). The CDR3 is made up of 13 amino acids. Germline V gene lookup returns CDR1 SGHTA and CDR2 FQGNSA. Trimming shortened V by 5 bases and J by 8 bases, and 15 bases separated the two germline ends.

The CDR3 here is CASSGGLAGVEPTGELFF. CDR3 sequence (DNA): TGTGCCAGCAGCGGAGGACTAGCGGGAGTTGAGCCCACCGGGGAGCTGTTTTTT. The J gene is TRBJ2-2, the V gene TRBV7-7; the match to TRBD2 covers 13 bases. The CDR3 extends over 18 amino acids. Germline trimming cut 5 bases from V and 4 bases from J; bases unmatched to any gene: 10. Germline V gene sequence: CDR1 SSHAT, CDR2 FNYEAQ (reference sequence).

This clone was detected a few times. J is TRBJ2-6 and V is TRBV2; 8 nucleotides line up with TRBD1. CDR1 is SNHLY, CDR2 FYNNEI, per germline. Trimming cost V 7 bases and J 0 bases; bases outside gene matches: 5. This CDR3 has 16 amino acids. The DNA for the CDR3 is TGTGCCAGCACCGGGACAGGAAGCTCTGGGGCCAACGTCCTGACTTTC. Its protein is CASTGTGSSGANVLTF.

V is TRBV5-4 and J is TRBJ1-2; no reliable D call. The V and J ends lost 4 bases and 3 bases respectively, with 13 bases between them. Per the germline V gene, CDR1 is SGHNT and CDR2 is YYREEE (reference sequence). The CDR3 has 14 amino acids. The CDR3 coding sequence is TGTGCCAGCAGCGATACGGGTTCCTACTATGGCTACACCTTC. Translated: CASSDTGSYYGYTF.

This clone was counted between two and nine times. This sequence joins TRBV28 and TRBJ2-2; D gene ambiguous. CDR3 size: 14 residues. Per germline, CDR1 MDHEN and CDR2 SYDVKM. V lost 5 bases, J lost 6 bases, and 13 bases lay in between. As DNA, the CDR3 is TGTGCCAGCAGTCAACACACGTCCCCCGGGGAGCTGTTTTTT. This gives the protein CASSQHTSPGELFF.

The chain employs TRBV10-2 and TRBJ1-2; D remains unclear. The CDR3 loop spans 13 amino acids. CDR1 and CDR2 from the germline V gene are WSHSY and SAAADI. V was cut by 3 bases and J by 8 bases, with 13 bases left in between. CDR3 bases: TGCGCCAGCAGTGAACGCGGGTTTGGAGGCTACACCTTC. This codes for CASSERGFGGYTF.

This clone was seen a handful of times. The rearrangement links TRBV6-5 to TRBJ2-1; 7 bases are shared with TRBD1. Germline V lookup: CDR1 MNHEY, CDR2 SVGAGI. The trim removed 6 bases at V and 7 bases at J, leaving 9 bases unmatched. CDR3 length: 14 residues. CDR3 in amino acids: CASSRDSISNEQFF. In DNA form, the CDR3 reads TGTGCCAGCAGCCGGGACAGTATCTCTAATGAGCAGTTCTTC.

The gene calls are TRBV2 and TRBJ2-7; tentative D call: TRBD2 (5 bases). The CDR3 is 15 amino acids. Germline V CDR1 and CDR2: SNHLY, FYNNEI. Deletions cut 6 bases from V and 2 bases from J, with 17 bases between. The CDR3 sequence is CASRGLRAQPYEQYF. The CDR3 DNA reads as TGTGCCAGCAGGGGGTTGCGGGCTCAACCCTACGAGCAGTACTTC. The full variable domain, its missing parts supplied by reference TRBV2 and TRBJ2-7, is EPEVTQTPSHQVTQMGQEVILRCVPISNHLYFYWYRQILGQKVEFLVSFYNNEISEKSEIFDDQFSVERPDGSNFTLKIRSTKLEDSAMYFCASRGLRAQPYEQYFGPGTRLTVT.

This clone occurred a few times. The chain links TRBV5-6 to TRBJ2-5; D assignment may be TRBD1 or TRBD2 (5 bases each). Deletions cut 4 bases from V and 0 bases from J, with 7 bases between. Germline loops: CDR1 SGHDT, CDR2 YYEEEE. There are 13 residues in the CDR3. The CDR3 protein is CASSPGHQETQYF. The CDR3 nucleotides read TGTGCCAGCAGCCCGGGACACCAAGAGACCCAGTACTTC.

Of note for this clone: With a much larger clone just one base away, this may be a read error. The J gene is TRBJ1-1, the V gene TRBV7-8; D gene ambiguous. V was pared by 1 base and J by 4 bases, with 7 bases between. Germline V lookup: CDR1 SGHVS, CDR2 FQNEAQ. This CDR3 is 13 amino acids long. CDR3 sequence reads: CASSLVGSTEAFF. CDR3 sequence (DNA): TGTGCCAGCAGCTTAGTGGGGAGCACTGAAGCTTTCTTT.

This clone was seen a few times. An end of the junction differs from the germline gene, which may be a read error. This rearrangement joins TRBV6-5 to TRBJ1-1; D not resolved. Germline CDR1 reads MNHEY; CDR2 reads SVGAGI. The CDR3 consists of 14 residues. The CDR3 protein is CAGSYSRGPIVAFF. CDR3 coding DNA: TGTGCCGGCAGTTACTCGCGGGGTCCGATCGTAGCTTTCTTT.

This sequence joins TRBV28 and TRBJ1-5; D is perhaps TRBD1 (5 bases). The V and J ends lost 3 bases and 6 bases respectively, with 15 bases between them. The germline V gene has CDR1 MDHEN and CDR2 SYDVKM. The CDR3 length is 15 residues. The CDR3 spells CASSLANTGSQPQHF. In DNA, the CDR3 is TGTGCCAGCAGTTTGGCGAACACAGGTTCTCAGCCCCAGCATTTT.

This clone ranks as medium-sized. The chain is built from TRBV5-8 and TRBJ2-3; D is uncertain. Germline V gene lookup returns CDR1 SGHTS and CDR2 YDEGEE. The CDR3 sequence is 15 residues long. V lost 0 bases to trimming and J lost 1 base, with 9 bases between them. Written as DNA, the CDR3 is TGTGCCAGCAGCTTGGTGGGCGGTGGCACAGATACGCAGTATTTT. Amino acid sequence: CASSLVGGGTDTQYF.